This section outlines one TCR beta chain sequence together with its context. Its antigen is undetermined. The record originates from a study of cytomegalovirus exposure and HLA in healthy donors. Overall study results and limits: With later analysis, a missense DCLRE1C variant became linked to TCR beta V- and J-gene trimming. It was in a later analysis that TCR association rates were seen to vary by HLA locus, highest for DRB1 and lowest for HLA-C. Of the V segments, some could not be distinguished, including TRBV6-2 and TRBV6-3, and were excluded.

PCR primers comprised 60 Vbeta and 13 Jbeta primers. Sequenced by immunoSEQ multiplex PCR; TCRdb stores in-frame clones only, minus some. This repertoire shows about 150,000 clones, more than 8% found once; its top ten account for roughly 1.9%. There are 14 residues in the CDR3. Germline V gene data show CDR1 as SGHRS and CDR2 as YFSETQ. Deletions cut 3 bases from V and 6 bases from J, with 13 bases between. While unrecorded immune exposures were likely, the donors were nominally healthy when sampled. The V gene is TRBV5-1, the J gene TRBJ2-1, with D tentatively TRBD1 (6 bases). The sequenced sample was PBMCs. The receptor comes from a man aged 50-60 years in good health and CMV-seronegative. The CDR3 here is CASSSAGTLNEQFF. CDR3 DNA sequence: TGCGCCAGCAGCTCCGCCGGGACACTCAATGAGCAGTTCTTC.